These 12 T cell receptor beta chains came from one sample sequenced in a study of blood T cell repertoires in COVID-19. TCRdb keeps only in-frame clones here, not all; method: immunoSEQ multiplex PCR. This sample has about 410,000 clones; about 88% occur once, and the top ten carry 1.5% to 1.9%. The material sequenced was peripheral blood. Every receptor here comes from a woman between 35 and 50 years old with COVID-19, enrolled during active disease.

The CDR3 protein is CASSQDGTSGECGNEQFF. In DNA form, the CDR3 reads TGTGCCAGCAGCCAAGATGGAACTAGCGGGGAATGTGGAAATGAGCAGTTCTTC. This chain joins TRBV3-1 (or the pseudogene TRBV3-2) and TRBJ2-1; 10 bases align to TRBD2. The CDR3 has 18 residues. Trimming cost V 0 bases and J 7 bases; bases outside gene matches: 12. Germline CDR1 LGHDT, CDR2 YNNKEL (reference sequence).

V gene TRBV5-5 combines with J gene TRBJ2-7, with D maybe TRBD2 (6 bases). Germline V lookup: CDR1 SGHKS, CDR2 YYEKEE (reference sequence). This CDR3 contains 15 residues. Trimming pared 7 bases from V and 3 bases from J, leaving 20 bases between. Here the CDR3 reads CASGLMRRDVYEQYF. The CDR3 DNA reads TGTGCCAGCGGCCTAATGCGGAGGGATGTCTACGAGCAGTACTTC.

J is TRBJ1-5 and V is TRBV7-9; 12 bases map to TRBD1. Germline V lookup: CDR1 SEHNR, CDR2 FQNEAQ (reference sequence). Trimming took 5 bases from V and 4 from J; bases not matched to a gene: 6. There are 16 residues in the CDR3. As DNA, the CDR3 is TGTGCCAGCAGCCCCGGGACAGGGGGCGCGAATCAGCCCCAGCATTTT. Translated, it gives CASSPGTGGANQPQHF. The entire variable domain, with the rest obtained from reference TRBV7-9 and TRBJ1-5, is as follows: DTGVSQNPRHKITKRGQNVTFRCDPISEHNRLYWYRQTLGQGPEFLTYFQNEAQLEKSRLLSDRFSAERPKGSFSTLEIQRTEQGDSAMYLCASSPGTGGANQPQHFGDGTRLSIL.

In its sample, this clone was seen a few times. This rearrangement joins TRBV7-2 to TRBJ1-1; D remains unclear. The germline V gene encodes CDR1 SGHTA and CDR2 FQGNSA. V dropped 0 bases and J dropped 6 bases, with 11 bases sitting between them. This CDR3 contains 14 residues. CDR3 amino acids: CASSLALGGSEAFF. The CDR3 DNA sequence: TGTGCCAGCAGCTTAGCGCTGGGAGGGTCTGAAGCTTTCTTT.

The J gene is TRBJ1-4, the V gene TRBV7-2; D is undetermined. V was pared by 6 bases and J by 8 bases, with 19 bases between. Germline CDR1 SGHTA, CDR2 FQGNSA. This CDR3 is built from 15 residues. The CDR3 reads CASSLNSGVGEKLFF. CDR3 DNA: TGTGCCAGCAGTCTCAATTCGGGAGTTGGCGAAAAACTGTTTTTT.

V and J are TRBV6-5 and TRBJ1-5; no reliable D call. Deletions cut 8 bases from V and 2 bases from J, with 13 bases between. Germline CDR1 MNHEY, CDR2 SVGAGI. The CDR3 contains 14 residues. The CDR3 DNA sequence: TGTGCCAGCCGCTCGGGAGTGGGCAATCAGCCCCAGCATTTT. This encodes CASRSGVGNQPQHF.

This clone was picked up a small number of times. This chain's CDR3 is CASSVSAGGTDTQYF. The CDR3 coding sequence is TGTGCCAGCAGCGTATCAGCGGGGGGCACAGATACGCAGTATTTT. This rearrangement joins TRBV6-5 to TRBJ2-3; 8 nucleotides agree with TRBD2. The ends lost 6 bases at V and 1 base at J; junction bases unmatched: 6. This CDR3 spans 15 amino acids. In germline, CDR1 is MNHEY, CDR2 SVGAGI.

Of note for this clone: This sample includes further DNA sequences coding for the same CDR3. V usage is TRBV7-9 and J usage is TRBJ1-4; 7 bases are shared with TRBD1. The CDR3 covers 14 residues. Looked up from germline, CDR1 is SEHNR and CDR2 is FQNEAQ (reference sequence). The trim removed 5 bases at V and 5 bases at J, leaving 5 bases unmatched. The CDR3 DNA reads TGTGCCAGCAGCCCTGGGACAGTGAATGAAAAACTGTTTTTT. Translated, it gives CASSPGTVNEKLFF.

V gene TRBV27 combines with J gene TRBJ1-6; D is possibly TRBD1 (6 bases). The CDR3 runs to 16 residues. The germline V and J ends were trimmed by 4 bases and 9 bases, with 19 bases remaining between them. CDR1 and CDR2 from the germline V gene are MNHEY and SMNVEV (reference sequence). This CDR3 is CASSYLGGPSGSPLHF. The CDR3 DNA reads as TGTGCCAGCAGTTACCTGGGGGGGCCAAGCGGTTCACCCCTCCACTTT.

The chain recombines TRBV7-9 with TRBJ1-6; 9 nucleotides line up with TRBD1. Germline lookup yields CDR1 SEHNR and CDR2 FQNEAQ (reference sequence). J was trimmed by 10 bases and V by 5 bases; bases with no gene match: 12. The CDR3 is 16 residues long. CDR3 in amino acids: CASSTEGQGWESPLHF. DNA of the CDR3: TGTGCCAGCAGCACCGAGGGACAGGGTTGGGAGTCACCCCTCCACTTT. Combining the CDR3 with reference TRBV7-9 and TRBJ1-6 gives the whole variable domain DTGVSQNPRHKITKRGQNVTFRCDPISEHNRLYWYRQTLGQGPEFLTYFQNEAQLEKSRLLSDRFSAERPKGSFSTLEIQRTEQGDSAMYLCASSTEGQGWESPLHFGNGTRLTVT.

This clone was seen a few times. This chain uses TRBV4-3 with TRBJ1-6; 7 bases are shared with TRBD1. Germline V gene lookup returns CDR1 LGHNA and CDR2 YSLEER. The CDR3 length is 15 residues. The V and J ends lost 0 bases and 8 bases, in that order; junction bases with no gene match: 4. CDR3 in amino acids: CASSQERQGDSPLHF. CDR3 sequence (DNA): TGCGCCAGCAGCCAAGAGCGCCAGGGGGATTCACCCCTCCACTTT.

This chain connects TRBV5-4 to TRBJ2-2; D perhaps matches TRBD2 (6 bases). Trimming removed 4 bases at V and 4 bases at J, with 14 bases between. Germline loops: CDR1 SGHNT, CDR2 YYREEE (reference sequence). The CDR3 contains 15 residues. CDR3 residues: CASSGGTVFTGELFF. CDR3 bases: TGTGCCAGCAGCGGGGGGACTGTATTCACCGGGGAGCTGTTTTTT.